The 32 T cell receptor beta chains reported below all come from one sample, sequenced in a study of blood T cell repertoires in COVID-19. The assay was immunoSEQ multiplex PCR, and TCRdb's table has in-frame clones only and misses some. The sample carries over 200,000 clones, approximately 88% recorded once. Sequenced material: peripheral blood. These receptors came from a woman in her twenties or thirties with acute or convalescent COVID-19.

The chain is built from TRBV6-2 or TRBV6-3 and TRBJ1-1; 9 bases agree with TRBD1. Trimming took 5 bases from V and 3 from J; bases not matched to a gene: 13. In germline, CDR1 is MNHEY, CDR2 SVGEGT. This CDR3 spans 17 amino acids. The CDR3: CASSRTTGGMGYTEAFF. DNA for the CDR3: TGTGCCAGCAGTCGCACTACAGGGGGCATGGGGTACACTGAAGCTTTCTTT.

The genes are TRBV7-2 and TRBJ2-1; 13 bases align to TRBD2. Germline loops: CDR1 SGHTA, CDR2 FQGNSA. Unmatched junction bases numbered 8, after V lost 4 bases and J lost 8 bases. This CDR3 spans 16 amino acids. CDR3 sequence: CASSSRLAGGLYEQFF. DNA for the CDR3: TGTGCCAGCAGCTCTAGACTAGCGGGAGGTTTGTATGAGCAGTTCTTC.

The chain couples TRBV5-1 to TRBJ2-1; D is undetermined. Germline CDR1 SGHRS, CDR2 YFSETQ. Trimming cost V 3 bases and J 9 bases, with 7 bases left between them. This CDR3 comprises 11 residues. The CDR3 DNA sequence: TGCGCCAGCAGCTACCAAGCTGAGCAGTTCTTC. Its protein is CASSYQAEQFF.

A single count supports this clone. The chain uses TRBV7-2 and TRBJ2-1, with D possibly TRBD1 on 7 matching bases. Germline V gene lookup returns CDR1 SGHTA and CDR2 FQGNSA. The CDR3 length is 13 residues. Trimming shortened V by 5 bases and J by 9 bases, and 14 bases separated the two germline ends. CDR3 sequence reads: CASSKSGGPEQFF. CDR3 nucleotides: TGTGCCAGCAGCAAGTCAGGGGGGCCTGAGCAGTTCTTC.

CDR3 loop: CASSARQSGDEKLFF. For the CDR3, the DNA is TGTGCCAGTAGTGCAAGACAGAGTGGAGATGAAAAACTGTTTTTT. This rearrangement joins TRBV19 to TRBJ1-4, with a weak D call TRBD1 (5 bases). CDR3 length: 15 amino acids. Trimming left V 5 bases short and J 6 bases short, with 16 bases between. Germline V gene lookup returns CDR1 LNHDA and CDR2 SQIVND (reference sequence).

The rearrangement links TRBV19 to TRBJ1-1; TRBD1 is a possible D gene (5 bases). Germline V gene sequence: CDR1 LNHDA, CDR2 SQIVND (reference sequence). V gave up 5 bases and J gave up 0 bases, with 13 bases separating them. The CDR3 extends over 15 amino acids. The CDR3 loop reads CASSRNTGLNTEAFF. CDR3 in DNA: TGTGCCAGTAGTCGCAACACAGGATTGAACACTGAAGCTTTCTTT.

In this sample, this clone turned up once. This chain connects TRBV7-6 to TRBJ2-3; maybe TRBD2 (5 bases). Trimming shortened V by 1 base and J by 2 bases, and 13 bases separated the two germline ends. This CDR3 contains 16 residues. The V gene's germline CDR1 is SGHVS and CDR2 FNYEAQ. CDR3 in DNA: TGTGCCAGCAGCTTAGGGTCGGCGGGTTCCACAGATACGCAGTATTTT. Its translation is CASSLGSAGSTDTQYF.

The rearrangement uses TRBV6-1 and TRBJ1-6; the match to TRBD1 covers 7 bases. The CDR3 sequence is 15 residues long. CDR1 and CDR2 from the germline V gene are MNHNS and SASEGT. V shed 2 bases, J shed 10 bases, and the junction held 8 bases outside the gene matches. CDR3 sequence: CASSEIRTGNSPLHF. DNA for the CDR3: TGTGCCAGCAGTGAAATTCGGACAGGCAACTCACCCCTCCACTTT.

The genes are TRBV20-1 and TRBJ2-1; TRBD1 might be the D (5 bases). The CDR3 extends over 14 amino acids. In germline, CDR1 is DFQATT, CDR2 SNEGSKA (reference sequence). V shed 3 bases and J shed 7 bases, with 16 bases lying between them. CDR3 nucleotide sequence: TGCAGTGCTAGTCGACGACAGTGGACGAATGAGCAGTTCTTC. Encoded protein: CSASRRQWTNEQFF.

The rearrangement links TRBV3-1 (or the pseudogene TRBV3-2) to TRBJ2-3, with D hard to call. V was cut by 3 bases and J by 0 bases, with 7 bases left in between. Germline CDR1 LGHDT, CDR2 YNNKEL (reference sequence). The CDR3 sequence is 14 residues long. CDR3 in DNA: TGTGCCAGCAGCCAGTACTCTAGCACAGATACGCAGTATTTT. It is translated as CASSQYSSTDTQYF.

J is TRBJ2-7 and V is TRBV20-1; D not resolved. Looked up from germline, CDR1 is DFQATT and CDR2 is SNEGSKA (reference sequence). Trimming took 5 bases from V and 1 from J, leaving 9 bases between them. CDR3 length equals 12 residues. The CDR3 protein is CSACGESYEQYF. CDR3 nucleotides: TGCAGTGCTTGTGGAGAATCCTACGAGCAGTACTTC.

The chain employs TRBV6-5 and TRBJ2-5, with 7 bases lining up with TRBD2. This CDR3 is built from 15 residues. Germline CDR1 and CDR2: MNHEY and SVGAGI. V was clipped by 7 bases and J by 4 bases; unmatched bases: 12. Written as DNA, the CDR3 is TGTGCCAGCAAGGAGTTTGGGAGGGTGGGAGAGACCCAGTACTTC. Its translation: CASKEFGRVGETQYF.

The chain has TRBV5-6 and TRBJ1-1; D uncertain. V shed 4 bases and J shed 4 bases, with 17 bases lying between them. This CDR3 has 15 amino acids. The germline CDR1 and CDR2 sequences are SGHDT and YYEEEE. CDR3 sequence reads: CASSLRDIFGTEAFF. The CDR3 DNA reads TGTGCCAGCAGCCTAAGAGACATATTTGGCACTGAAGCTTTCTTT.

The rearrangement links TRBV7-8 to TRBJ2-2; TRBD1 matches at 9 bases. V dropped 5 bases and J dropped 6; count of bases not matched to a gene: 16. Germline values: CDR1 SGHVS, CDR2 FQNEAQ. The CDR3 runs 18 residues. The CDR3 bases are TGTGCCAGCAGCCGCTTATTACAGCCACAGGGGGCGTCCGGGGAGCTGTTTTTT. Translating gives CASSRLLQPQGASGELFF.

This chain connects TRBV19 to TRBJ2-1, with D possibly being TRBD1 (6 bases). Germline lookup yields CDR1 LNHDA and CDR2 SQIVND (reference sequence). CDR3 length equals 12 residues. Trimming cost V 6 bases and J 9 bases, with 12 bases left between them. The chain's CDR3 is CASRNRVGEQFF. In DNA form, the CDR3 reads TGTGCCAGTAGAAACAGGGTAGGTGAGCAGTTCTTC.

V usage is TRBV10-3 and J usage is TRBJ2-5, with TRBD1 as a possible D gene (5 bases). Germline CDR1 ENHRY, CDR2 SYGVKD. The CDR3 has 12 residues. V lost 5 bases to trimming and J lost 5 bases, with 9 bases between them. The CDR3 loop is CAISQGAETQYF. CDR3 nucleotide sequence: TGTGCCATCAGTCAGGGTGCGGAGACCCAGTACTTC.

The chain recombines TRBV5-4 with TRBJ2-5; the D gene is possibly TRBD1 (7 bases). Per germline, CDR1 SGHNT and CDR2 YYREEE (reference sequence). The CDR3 spans 13 residues. With 4 bases removed from V and 5 bases from J, the gap between germline ends came to 12 bases. CDR3 loop: CASSIQGRETQYF. CDR3 in DNA: TGTGCCAGCAGCATACAGGGGAGGGAGACCCAGTACTTC.

This clone was counted only a few times. A junction boundary mismatches the germline segment, possibly from a read error. The rearrangement links TRBV7-9 to TRBJ2-7; no reliable D call. CDR3 length equals 10 residues. Germline V gives CDR1 SEHNR, CDR2 FQNEAQ (reference sequence). The CDR3 coding sequence is TGTGCCAGCAGCTTAGGCGAGACTGTCTTC. This translates into CASSLGETVF.

The V and J genes are TRBV5-1 and TRBJ1-1, with 10 positions matching TRBD1. Germline assignment: CDR1 SGHRS and CDR2 YFSETQ. The V and J ends lost 4 bases and 5 bases, in that order; junction bases with no gene match: 11. This CDR3 spans 16 amino acids. CDR3 amino acids: CASSPGQGVALTEAFF. In nucleotides, the CDR3 is TGCGCCAGCAGCCCCGGACAGGGGGTAGCTTTGACTGAAGCTTTCTTT.

The chain carries TRBV19 and TRBJ1-3, with a tentative D call TRBD1 (6 bases). Germline-derived CDR1 and CDR2 are LNHDA and SQIVND (reference sequence). The ends were cut back, 10 bases at V and 0 bases at J, with 22 bases in the middle. The CDR3 runs 17 residues. CDR3 coding DNA: TGTGCCACATCATCGACGTCGGGACAAAGCTCTGGAAACACCATATATTTT. This sequence encodes CATSSTSGQSSGNTIYF.

This clone appeared once. This chain connects TRBV5-1 to TRBJ2-2; the match to TRBD1 covers 7 bases. Germline V gene data show CDR1 as SGHRS and CDR2 as YFSETQ. The CDR3 sequence is 13 residues long. Losses at the gene ends were 4 bases for V and 5 bases for J; bases not matched to a gene: 2. The CDR3 sequence: CASSATGTGELFF. In nucleotides, the CDR3 is TGCGCCAGCAGCGCGACAGGGACCGGGGAGCTGTTTTTT.

Here the CDR3 DNA reads TGTGCCAGCAGCATAAGACAGTGGACCCTAGCTAACTATGGCTACACCTTC. Translation: CASSIRQWTLANYGYTF. The chain is built from TRBV5-8 and TRBJ1-2; D might be TRBD1 (5 bases). Trimming stripped 4 bases from V and 0 bases from J, with 19 bases between. Germline-derived CDR1 and CDR2 are SGHTS and YDEGEE. There are 17 residues in the CDR3.

This clone was found a few times. V gene TRBV30 combines with J gene TRBJ2-7; TRBD1 matches at 12 bases. V lost 5 bases and J lost 3; bases outside the gene matches: 5. Germline V CDR1 and CDR2: GTSNPN, SVGIG (reference sequence). The CDR3 has 14 amino acids. CDR3 in DNA: TGTGCCTGGCGGGGACAGGGGGCTCTCTACGAGCAGTACTTC. It specifies CAWRGQGALYEQYF.

The gene calls are TRBV5-1 and TRBJ2-7; 8 bases agree with TRBD2. The CDR3 loop spans 15 amino acids. Per the germline V gene, CDR1 is SGHRS and CDR2 is YFSETQ. V lost 1 base to trimming and J lost 5 bases; unmatched junction nucleotides: 8. The CDR3 DNA is TGCGCCAGCAGCTTGTTCCCCGGGAGGGCCGACGAGCAGTACTTC. This sequence encodes CASSLFPGRADEQYF.

This clone was counted a single time. The chain combines TRBV10-3 with TRBJ1-5; D unresolved. This CDR3 contains 13 residues. Germline CDR1 reads ENHRY; CDR2 reads SYGVKD. V lost 0 bases, J lost 6 bases, and 6 bases lay in between. CDR3: CAISESEGQPQHF. The CDR3, as DNA: TGTGCCATCAGTGAGTCTGAGGGTCAGCCCCAGCATTTT.

The chain joins TRBV30 to TRBJ1-2, with unresolved D. The CDR3 loop spans 13 amino acids. Germline V gene data show CDR1 as GTSNPN and CDR2 as SVGIG (reference sequence). V was cut by 1 base and J by 8 bases, with 14 bases left in between. In DNA form, the CDR3 reads TGTGCCTGGAGTGAGTCTTTCCTTGCGGGCTACACCTTC. Translated, it gives CAWSESFLAGYTF.

The chain combines TRBV3-1 (or the pseudogene TRBV3-2) with TRBJ2-3; 11 nucleotides align to TRBD2. J gave up 6 bases and V 8 bases, and 10 bases lay outside the gene matches. The CDR3 is made up of 15 amino acids. CDR1 is LGHDT and CDR2 is YNNKEL in the germline V gene (reference sequence). The CDR3 DNA is TGTGCCAGCCTTTTAGCGGGGGGGATCGAGGATACGCAGTATTTT. This encodes CASLLAGGIEDTQYF.

This clone was detected once. The rearrangement links TRBV30 to TRBJ1-4, with D possibly being TRBD1 (6 bases). Trimming stripped 1 base from V and 5 bases from J, with 11 bases between. The CDR3 sequence is 14 residues long. Looked up from germline, CDR1 is GTSNPN and CDR2 is SVGIG (reference sequence). The CDR3: CAWSDGTPNEKLFF. CDR3 bases: TGTGCCTGGAGTGATGGGACACCGAATGAAAAACTGTTTTTT.

This chain joins TRBV9 and TRBJ2-2; D not resolved. Germline V gene data show CDR1 as SGDLS and CDR2 as YYNGEE. Between the trimmed V and J ends, which lost 1 base and 7 bases, there was a span of 8 bases. CDR3 length equals 13 residues. CDR3 protein: CASSVTYDGELFF. The CDR3 bases are TGTGCCAGCAGCGTAACATACGACGGGGAGCTGTTTTTT.

The chain links TRBV5-5 to TRBJ1-2, with 8 positions matching TRBD1. With 4 bases clipped from V and 5 bases from J, the junction kept 7 bases outside the gene matches. The CDR3 is made up of 14 amino acids. Per germline, CDR1 SGHKS and CDR2 YYEKEE (reference sequence). CDR3 region: CASSTTGTGYGYTF. CDR3 DNA: TGTGCCAGCAGCACAACCGGGACAGGATATGGCTACACCTTC. The whole variable domain, filled in from reference TRBV5-5 and TRBJ1-2, reads DAGVTQSPTHLIKTRGQQVTLRCSPISGHKSVSWYQQVLGQGPQFIFQYYEKEERGRGNFPDRFSARQFPNYSSELNVNALLLGDSALYLCASSTTGTGYGYTFGSGTRLTVV.

The rearrangement joins TRBV7-9 to TRBJ2-2; D is undetermined. The CDR3 covers 12 residues. Germline V gene sequence: CDR1 SEHNR, CDR2 FQNEAQ (reference sequence). With 5 bases removed from V and 6 bases from J, the gap between germline ends came to 7 bases. CDR3 coding DNA: TGTGCCAGCAGCCCAATTCCCGGGGAGCTGTTTTTT. Translating it yields CASSPIPGELFF.

The chain joins TRBV7-3 to TRBJ2-1; 8 positions agree with TRBD2. V dropped 4 bases and J dropped 3; count of bases not matched to a gene: 5. CDR1 and CDR2 (germline): SGHTA, FQGTGA. This CDR3 spans 15 amino acids. The CDR3 DNA sequence: TGTGCCAGCAGCTCAAGGCTAGCGGGCTACAATGAGCAGTTCTTC. It codes for CASSSRLAGYNEQFF.